This TCR beta chain came from a study of blood T cell repertoires in COVID-19. Study summary: Samples came from the United States, Italy and Spain, spanning acute and convalescent COVID-19.

CDR1 is MNHEY and CDR2 is SVGAGI in the germline V gene. V gave up 4 bases and J gave up 5 bases, with 20 bases separating them. This CDR3 contains 16 residues. Profiling relied on immunoSEQ multiplex PCR, and the TCRdb table lists in-frame clones only, not all of them. The sample has about 110,000 clones, around 80% seen once. The source of this sequence is a woman aged 70-85 years with acute or convalescent COVID-19. The rearrangement joins TRBV6-5 to TRBJ2-5, with D tentatively TRBD1 (6 bases). Sequenced: peripheral blood. The CDR3 loop reads CASSWTDDTHWETQYF. The CDR3, as DNA: TGTGCCAGCAGTTGGACAGACGATACTCATTGGGAGACCCAGTACTTC.